This is a list of T cell receptor beta chains from one sample in a study of Ad26.COV2.S vaccination and SARS-CoV-2 variants. This table comes from immunoSEQ multiplex PCR, and its TCRdb copy is limited to in-frame clones, with some not included. The sample consists of about 680,000 clones, approximately 88% of them appearing once. The input for sequencing was peripheral blood, taken in a trial of Ad26.COV2.S vaccine versus placebo. The receptors were sampled from a person aged 18-60 years who received the Ad26.COV2.S COVID-19 vaccine or a placebo. Both conserved end residues are part of each CDR3. The D gene is left open where the match is weak.

v_call cdr3_length d_call cdr3_aa
TRBV11-2 15 NA CASSEEGGDNYEQYF
TRBV7-2 16 TRBD1 CASGGDRDRGIAEAFF
TRBV4-2 13 NA CASSQEGGYEQYF
TRBV7-2 13 NA CASTLGASYEQYF
TRBV3-1/TRBV3-2 14 NA CASSPPGVYNEQFF
TRBV29-1 12 TRBD1 CSVESTGGQAFF
TRBV7-3 13 NA CASSPGHLYEQYF
TRBV3-1/TRBV3-2 15 NA CASSQMTARGDEQFF
TRBV14 11 TRBD1 CASDRGYGYTF
TRBV7-6 15 NA CASSSMGRGVETQYF
TRBV19 14 TRBD1 CASSRGQGINTQYF
TRBV2 14 NA CASRNGFRTYEQYF
TRBV24-1 15 NA CATSDERGGAYEQYF
TRBV19 15 NA CASSTLNSPGQPQHF
TRBV27 13 TRBD1 CASTAGGPYEQYF
TRBV7-2 13 NA CASSLGSKETQYF
TRBV27 13 NA CASSGDWGGGYTF
TRBV10-2 14 TRBD2 CASNRAGEIYEQYF
TRBV11-2 15 NA CASTPGLSAPYEQYF
TRBV6-5 16 TRBD1 CASSYTGTGGTYGYTF
TRBV5-6 15 NA CASSEIAGAAYEQYF
TRBV21-1 14 NA CASSKARGNYGYTF
TRBV4-3 15 NA CASSQEGRTTGELFF
TRBV18 17 TRBD2 CASSPTAGTSGRDEQFF
TRBV19 17 TRBD1 CASSMRFTGVANQPQHF
TRBV6-5 15 NA CASSHTPGRRSPLHF
TRBV7-2 16 NA CASSLGPGQLNTEAFF
TRBV10-3 16 NA CAISDHNGLQGEKLFF
TRBV4-3 15 TRBD1 CASSQEGGVNTEAFF
TRBV19 15 TRBD2 CASSGTSGRTDTQYF
TRBV19 14 TRBD2 CASSLAVNTGELFF
TRBV11-2 16 TRBD2 CASSLASGRALNEQFF
TRBV2 15 TRBD2 CASRGGLAGGYEQYF
TRBV30 16 NA CAWSQGSWLIPLEQYF
TRBV5-4 17 TRBD2 CASSLFLAGGRTGELFF
TRBV7-8 15 NA CASSPQGAGANVLTF
TRBV25-1 15 TRBD1 CASSASGTGVYEQYF
TRBV9 15 TRBD1 CASSVDGTGYSPLHF
TRBV5-1 15 TRBD1 CASSLGGTGSYEQYF
TRBV10-1 14 TRBD2 CASRPAGETEEQYF
TRBV7-2 15 NA CASSLEPAAYNEQFF
TRBV2 14 TRBD2 CASSPGLAGETQYF
TRBV30 15 TRBD1 CAWSEGQGFSYEQYF
TRBV5-4 12 NA CAPRGRGYGYTF
TRBV7-6 16 TRBD2 CASSLWGTSGNNEQFF
TRBV19 15 TRBD1 CASSRDTGGRGELFF
TRBV24-1 15 TRBD1 CATSEGQGSTDTQYF
TRBV7-2 16 NA CASSLAGGISNQPQHF
TRBV12-3/TRBV12-4 12 NA CASSPRGGEQYF
TRBV6-1 15 NA CASSEAGRLNYGYTF
TRBV24-1 13 TRBD2 CATSGGSYNEQFF
TRBV29-1 16 TRBD1 CSVPPTGGGMDTEAFF
TRBV30 15 NA CAWSVMAGQFYEQYF